At least ten counts were recorded for the clone carrying this TCR beta chain. Antigen unknown. V gave up 7 bases and J gave up 1 base, with 4 bases separating them. Germline V gene data show CDR1 as MGHDK and CDR2 as SYGVNS. The CDR3 loop spans 11 amino acids. This specimen comes from a study of T cells after yellow fever vaccination. Findings of the study overall: Repertoires sorted by FACS could include abundant clonotypes that are contaminants from the bulk population. A faster peak, day 5 versus 15, was reached by the weaker secondary response. A large majority of primary-vaccination clones showed up again after the booster (around 95% CD4, roughly 91% CD8).

5'RACE template switching generated TCR cDNA, adding a universal primer site and UMIs. One entry per CDR3 protein, called by TCRdb with MiXCR from the 5' RACE reads. The sample carries hundreds of thousands of distinct CDR3 sequences, about 5.2% recorded once. The sequence was obtained from a man aged 18 to 29 who received the YFV17D yellow fever vaccine. The sample here was CD4+ T cells sorted from PBMCs, taken on the day of the yellow fever booster vaccination. The V call is TRBV25-1, the J call TRBJ1-1; D is unclear. The CDR3 loop is CASKQNTEAFF. The CDR3 DNA follows: TGTGCCAGCAAGCAGAACACTGAAGCTTTCTTT.